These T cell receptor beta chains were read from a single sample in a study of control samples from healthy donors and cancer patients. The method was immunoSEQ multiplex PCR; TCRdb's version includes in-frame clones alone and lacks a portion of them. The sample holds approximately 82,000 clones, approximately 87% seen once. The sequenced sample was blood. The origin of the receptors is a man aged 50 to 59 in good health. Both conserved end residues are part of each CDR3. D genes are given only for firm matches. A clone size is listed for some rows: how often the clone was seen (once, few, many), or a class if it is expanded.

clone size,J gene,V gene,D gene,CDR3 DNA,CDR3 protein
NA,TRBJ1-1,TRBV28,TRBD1,TGTGCCAGCAGTTTTTCCGGGACAGGTCCTGAAGCTTTCTTT,CASSFSGTGPEAFF
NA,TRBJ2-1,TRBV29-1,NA,TGCAGCGTTGAAGGAGGGACGTATAATGAGCAGTTCTTC,CSVEGGTYNEQFF
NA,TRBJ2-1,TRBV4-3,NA,TGCGCCAGCAGCCAAGAGATGTACGGGACAACCTACAATGAGCAGTTCTTC,CASSQEMYGTTYNEQFF
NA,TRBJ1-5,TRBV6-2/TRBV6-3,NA,TGTGCCAGCAGTCCCCTCAGGGGACAAGCGAATCAGCCCCAGCATTTT,CASSPLRGQANQPQHF
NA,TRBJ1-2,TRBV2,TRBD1,TGTGCCAGCAGCGTCGGGACAGGGGAGCGTGGCTACACCTTC,CASSVGTGERGYTF
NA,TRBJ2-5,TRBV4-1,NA,TGCGCCAGCAGCCACATACAAGAGACCCAGTACTTC,CASSHIQETQYF
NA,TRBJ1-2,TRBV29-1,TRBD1,TGCAGCGTTGCCCGACAGGGGACTAACTATGGCTACACCTTC,CSVARQGTNYGYTF
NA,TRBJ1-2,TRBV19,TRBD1,TGTGCCAGTAGTAAAAGGGACAGGGGGGTTGACGGCTACACCTTC,CASSKRDRGVDGYTF
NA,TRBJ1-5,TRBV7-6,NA,TGTGCCAGCAGCTTAGGATCCGGTCAGCCCCAGCATTTT,CASSLGSGQPQHF
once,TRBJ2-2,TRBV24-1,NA,TGTGCCACCAGTGATTTAAGGACAAACACCGGGGAGCTGTTTTTT,CATSDLRTNTGELFF
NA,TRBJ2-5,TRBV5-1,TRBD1,TGCGCCAGCAGCCAACTCCCCCGGGACAGCCAAGAGACCCAGTACTTC,CASSQLPRDSQETQYF
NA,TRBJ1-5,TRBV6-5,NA,TGTGCCAGCAGTTCCAGGACCGATCAGCCCCAGCATTTT,CASSSRTDQPQHF
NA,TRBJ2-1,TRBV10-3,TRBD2,TGTGCCATCAGTTCCCGCGGGGGGGGGTCCTACAATGAGCAGTTCTTC,CAISSRGGGSYNEQFF
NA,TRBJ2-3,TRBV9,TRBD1,TGTGCCAGCAGCGTAGAGGGGACAGGGGGCGCGGATACGCAGTATTTT,CASSVEGTGGADTQYF
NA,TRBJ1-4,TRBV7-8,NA,TGTGCCAGCAGCTTAGTTCGGGGGGCGGCTGGTGAAAAACTGTTTTTT,CASSLVRGAAGEKLFF
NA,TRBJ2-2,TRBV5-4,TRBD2,TGTGCCAGCAGAACTAGCGGGGGGGTCCCCGGGGAGCTGTTTTTT,CASRTSGGVPGELFF
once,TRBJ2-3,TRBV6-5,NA,TGTGCCAGCAGCCCAGACCCTTATCCGTATACGCAGTATTTT,CASSPDPYPYTQYF
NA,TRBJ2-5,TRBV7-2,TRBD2,TGTGCCAGCAGCTTAGAAAATTTTGCGGGGGAAGAGACCCAGTACTTC,CASSLENFAGEETQYF
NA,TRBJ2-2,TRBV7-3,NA,TGTGCCAGCAGCTTAGGGGAGCGCGGGAACACCGGGGAGCTGTTTTTT,CASSLGERGNTGELFF
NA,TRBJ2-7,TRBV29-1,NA,TGCAGCGTTAGCGGAGGCTACGAGCAGTACTTC,CSVSGGYEQYF
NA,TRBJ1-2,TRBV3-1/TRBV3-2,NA,TGTGCCAGCAGCGCCCGGGCCAGGTGGGGCTACACCTTC,CASSARARWGYTF
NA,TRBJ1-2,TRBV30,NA,TGTGCCTGGAGTGTACTGGCGGGGGGCCGTCATGGCTACACCTTC,CAWSVLAGGRHGYTF
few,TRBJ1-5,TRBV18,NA,TGTGCCAGCTCACCACGCGGAGATGGGAATCAGCCCCAGCATTTT,CASSPRGDGNQPQHF
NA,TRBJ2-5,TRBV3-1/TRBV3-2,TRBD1,TGTGCCAGCAGCCGGGACAGGGGGACCCAGTACTTC,CASSRDRGTQYF
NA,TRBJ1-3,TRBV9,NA,TGTGCCAGCAGCGTAGAGGCCAGACTTAGCTCTGGAAACACCATATATTTT,CASSVEARLSSGNTIYF
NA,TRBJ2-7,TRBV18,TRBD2,TGTGCCAGCTCACACGGACTAGCGGGAGGCGGGGAGCAGTACTTC,CASSHGLAGGGEQYF
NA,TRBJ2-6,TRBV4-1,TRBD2,TGCGCCAGCAGCCATCTTGGACTAGCGGATCGCTCTGGGGCCAACGTCCTGACTTTC,CASSHLGLADRSGANVLTF
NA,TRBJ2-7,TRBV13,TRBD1,TGTGCCAGCAGCTTAGAGGGGGCTAGGGGCGAGCAGTACTTC,CASSLEGARGEQYF
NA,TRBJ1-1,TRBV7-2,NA,TGTGCCAGCAGCTCCACAGGACGGGACACTGAAGCTTTCTTT,CASSSTGRDTEAFF
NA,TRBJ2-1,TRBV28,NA,TGTGCCAGCCTTGGACGGTACAATGAGCAGTTCTTC,CASLGRYNEQFF
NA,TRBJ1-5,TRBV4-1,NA,TGCGCCAGCAGCCAAGATCGAGAGAGGGGAGGTCAGCCCCAGCATTTT,CASSQDRERGGQPQHF
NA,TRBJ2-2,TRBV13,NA,TGTGCCAGCAGGGGCGGGACCGGGGAGCTGTTTTTT,CASRGGTGELFF
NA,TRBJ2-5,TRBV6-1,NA,TGTGCCAGCAGTGAAATGGGGATAGAGACCCAGTACTTC,CASSEMGIETQYF
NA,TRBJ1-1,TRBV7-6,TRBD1,TGTGCCAGCAGCTTAGTGCCGACAGGGGAGGTGAACACTGAAGCTTTCTTT,CASSLVPTGEVNTEAFF
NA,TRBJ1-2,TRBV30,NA,TGTGCCTGGAGTTCCCGTTTAGGGGGAAGAGGCGGCTACACCTTC,CAWSSRLGGRGGYTF
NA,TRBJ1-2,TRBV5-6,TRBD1,TGTGCCAGCAGCTTGGTCGGGACAGGGACCTATGGCTACACCTTC,CASSLVGTGTYGYTF
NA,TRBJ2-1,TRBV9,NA,TGTGCCAGCAGCGTAGGAAGATCTAATGAGCAGTTCTTC,CASSVGRSNEQFF
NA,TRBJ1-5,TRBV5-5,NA,TGTGCCAGCAGGCCCGACAACAATCAGCCCCAGCATTTT,CASRPDNNQPQHF
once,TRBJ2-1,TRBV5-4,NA,TGTGCCAGCAGCCAGTCCGAAGGGTCCGGGGTTGGTAATGAGCAGTTCTTC,CASSQSEGSGVGNEQFF
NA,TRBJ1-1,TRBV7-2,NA,TGTGCCAGCAGCTTAGTTATAGGGGACACTGAAGCTTTCTTT,CASSLVIGDTEAFF
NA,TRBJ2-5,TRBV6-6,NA,TGTGCCAGCAGTCCGGGTGGGACCCAGTACTTC,CASSPGGTQYF
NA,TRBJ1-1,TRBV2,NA,TGTGCCAGCAGTGAGTCCCCGAAGGACACTGAAGCTTTCTTT,CASSESPKDTEAFF
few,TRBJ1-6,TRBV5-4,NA,TGTGCCAGCAGCTTGGAGGGGGTAAATTCACCCCTCCACTTT,CASSLEGVNSPLHF
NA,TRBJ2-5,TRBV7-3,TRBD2,TGTGCCAGCAGCTTACGGACGGGGGGGACCCAGTACTTC,CASSLRTGGTQYF
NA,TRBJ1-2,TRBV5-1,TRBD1,TGCGCCAGCAGCTTGGTCCGGACAGGGGTACCAGCTAACTATGGCTACACCTTC,CASSLVRTGVPANYGYTF
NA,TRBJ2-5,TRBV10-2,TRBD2,TGCGCCAGCGGGAGGACTAGCCCAGAGACCCAGTACTTC,CASGRTSPETQYF
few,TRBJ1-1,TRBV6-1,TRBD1,TGTGCCAGCAGTGAGGGACAGGAGAACACTGAAGCTTTCTTT,CASSEGQENTEAFF
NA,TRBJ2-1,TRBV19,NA,TGTGCCAGTAGTATAGACGAGTCCTACAATGAGCAGTTCTTC,CASSIDESYNEQFF
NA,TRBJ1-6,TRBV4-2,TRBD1,TGTGCCAGCAGCCAAGAAGGGACAGTTTATTCACCCCTCCACTTT,CASSQEGTVYSPLHF
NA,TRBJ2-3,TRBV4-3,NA,TGCGCCAGCAGCCAAGACTACCTCGGCACAGATACGCAGTATTTT,CASSQDYLGTDTQYF
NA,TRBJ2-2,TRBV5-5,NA,TGTGCCAGCAGCTTGGTTAGCGCCGGGGAGCTGTTTTTT,CASSLVSAGELFF
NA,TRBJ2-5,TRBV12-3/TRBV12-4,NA,TGTGCCAGCACCCCCGGGGGACGGGCCCAGTACTTC,CASTPGGRAQYF
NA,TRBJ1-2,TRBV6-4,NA,TGTGCCAGCAGTCCCTTCTACTATGGCTACACCTTC,CASSPFYYGYTF
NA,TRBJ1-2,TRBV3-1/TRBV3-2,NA,TGTGCCAGCAGCCATTCAATAAAACCGGGACCAGAAGGCTACACCTTC,CASSHSIKPGPEGYTF
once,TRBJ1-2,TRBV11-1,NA,TGTGCCAGCAGCTTAGAATCGTCGGGCTACACCTTC,CASSLESSGYTF
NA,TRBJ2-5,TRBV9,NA,TGTGCCAGCAGCGCCGAGGGTGAGACCCAGTACTTC,CASSAEGETQYF